These T cell receptor beta chains were read from a single sample in a study of blood T cell repertoires in COVID-19. Libraries were prepared by immunoSEQ multiplex PCR; TCRdb keeps only in-frame clonotypes and omits some of them. The sample holds a few hundred thousand clones, roughly 88% seen once. Sample: peripheral blood. The receptors originated from a woman aged 45-65 years with COVID-19, enrolled during active disease. Each CDR3 is given with its conserved first and last residue. The D gene is left open where the match is weak. Clone size is shown for a subset of rows, as once, few, many or a class of expanded clone.

j_call clone_size v_call d_call cdr3_nt cdr3_aa
TRBJ2-7 . TRBV30 . TGTGCCTGGTCACTACTTACCTCCTACGAGCAGTACTTC CAWSLLTSYEQYF
TRBJ1-5 . TRBV19 . TGTGCCAGTAGTTGGACATCTATCAGGCCCCAGCATTTT CASSWTSIRPQHF
TRBJ1-6 few TRBV6-6 . TGTGCCAGCAGTAGGGGACACCCACCCCTCCACTTT CASSRGHPPLHF
TRBJ1-1 . TRBV19 . TGTGCCAGTACCCCTCAGGAGAACACTGAAGCTTTCTTT CASTPQENTEAFF
TRBJ1-2 . TRBV19 . TGTGCCAGTAGTCGGGGGGCGGGCTATGGCTACACCTTC CASSRGAGYGYTF
TRBJ2-7 . TRBV27 . TGTGCCAGCAGTCAGGGCCCCCAAAGCTCCTACGAGCAGTACTTC CASSQGPQSSYEQYF
TRBJ2-1 . TRBV30 . TGTGCCTGGAGGAACCGGTACAATGAGCAGTTCTTC CAWRNRYNEQFF
TRBJ1-1 few TRBV6-5 TRBD1 TGTGCCAGCAGACGGGACAGTGAGGGCACTGAAGCTTTCTTT CASRRDSEGTEAFF
TRBJ1-2 . TRBV28 . TGTGCCGGCTGGGACTTCCGATATGGCTACACCTTC CAGWDFRYGYTF
TRBJ1-2 . TRBV6-5 . TGTGCCAGCAGTCTTGGCGGGGTTTATGGCTACACCTTC CASSLGGVYGYTF
TRBJ2-7 . TRBV27 TRBD1 TGTGCCAGCAGTCCTAACAGGGGTCGCTACGAGCAGTACTTC CASSPNRGRYEQYF
TRBJ2-3 . TRBV19 . TGTGCCAGTAGTATAGTGGGCCCCTCAACAGGGATTCTCACAGATACGCAGTATTTT CASSIVGPSTGILTDTQYF
TRBJ1-3 . TRBV12-3/TRBV12-4 . TGTGCCACAGACAGCCGCTCTGGAAACACCATATATTTT CATDSRSGNTIYF
TRBJ1-3 . TRBV3-1/TRBV3-2 . TGTGCCAGCAGCCAAGCGCATGGACAGGGAAACACCATATATTTT CASSQAHGQGNTIYF
TRBJ1-1 . TRBV3-1/TRBV3-2 . TGTGCCAGCAGCCAAGACGCGGACACTGAAGCTTTCTTT CASSQDADTEAFF
TRBJ2-3 . TRBV9 . TGTGCCAGCAGCGCTCCCCGTACGGGACTCAACCCAGATACGCAGTATTTT CASSAPRTGLNPDTQYF
TRBJ2-2 . TRBV9 . TGTGCCAGCAGCGTTCGACGGGCGAACACCGGGGAGCTGTTTTTT CASSVRRANTGELFF